These 3 T cell receptor beta chains were sequenced from one sample in a study of T cells in Graves' hyperthyroidism and ophthalmopathy (dated by TCRdb to between 2019 and 2020). The protocol used for the library was multiplex PCR. Reads for this sample came from an Illumina HiSeq 2000. Amplification of TCR beta CDR3 regions was carried out from RNA transcripts. A first-round RT-PCR of the TCR CDR3 used the HTBI primer set with the Qiagen OneStep RT-PCR kit. The public sequencing data were trimmed at Q25 with fastp and processed into clonotypes with MiXCR by TCRdb, which kept only in-frame beta chains. Every entry covers one CDR3 protein and lists the most common genes and DNA from its rows. The sample yields approximately 520,000 distinct CDR3 sequences; approximately 25% were counted once. In total, the top ten clones hold roughly 12% of the sample. Source material: blood. These receptors all come from a woman in her twenties or thirties with Graves' ophthalmopathy.

This clonotype has only a few counts. V and J are TRBV15 and TRBJ2-5, with 11 positions matching TRBD2. V shed 2 bases and J 10 bases; nucleotides not matched to a gene: 12. Germline CDR1 is LNHNV and CDR2 is YYDKDF (reference sequence). CDR3 length equals 16 residues. Here the CDR3 reads CATSRPTSGDLGIQYF. In DNA, the CDR3 is TGTGCCACCAGCAGACCGACTAGCGGGGATTTGGGGATCCAGTACTTC.

The chain employs TRBV10-3 and TRBJ2-7; 12 nucleotides align to TRBD1. J gave up 6 bases and V 7 bases, and 7 bases lay outside the gene matches. The CDR3 is made up of 14 amino acids. The germline V gene has CDR1 ENHRY and CDR2 SYGVKD. The CDR3 region is CAITNRDRGLEQYF. CDR3 nucleotides: TGTGCCATCACGAACCGGGACAGGGGGCTCGAGCAGTACTTC.

This clonotype was picked up a small number of times. The chain carries TRBV3-1 and TRBJ1-1; unclear D gene. CDR1 is LGHDT and CDR2 is YNNKEL in the germline V gene (reference sequence). The ends were cut back, 0 bases at V and 2 bases at J, with 10 bases in the middle. CDR3 size: 15 residues. The CDR3: CASSQDLSTNTEAFF. CDR3 DNA sequence: TGTGCCAGCAGCCAAGATCTGTCGACAAACACTGAAGCTTTCTTT.